This TCR beta chain comes out of a study of cytomegalovirus exposure and HLA in healthy donors (dated by TCRdb to 2017 to 2019). Regarding the complete study: An earlier analysis of several hundred of the donors reported more than 250 Gb of sequence data and approximately 110 million unique TCR beta sequences from 150 million to 200 million T cells. The study combined high-throughput TCR immunosequencing, statistical association of individual TCRs with disease status, and machine learning to predict cytomegalovirus infection status. Among 300 to 450 genotyped donors of the cohort, an average of 235,054 unique TCR beta nucleotide sequences were sequenced per donor, roughly 20% of them non-productive. Of the roughly 390 genotyped donors, approximately 83% fell in the genetic ancestry cluster associated with self-reported Caucasian donors. The study used immunosequencing to profile the T cell repertoires of approximately 650 subjects and linked those repertoires to cytomegalovirus serostatus. Class I and class II HLA loci were covered by the typing at four-digit resolution. In a later analysis, previously published TCR beta repertoires from 550 to 700 donors were re-analyzed and high-resolution HLA genotyping was added so that TCR occurrence patterns could be studied. Donor age, sex, ethnicity and CMV serostatus were compiled alongside the repertoire data. A later genetic analysis took genome-wide SNP genotypes for about 55% of the 666 donors and used that subset as a discovery cohort. All discovery cohort repertoires had been generated using a single sequencing platform. Four or five DR-DQ haplotypes were handled as single units for association and clustering, since linkage in the cohort was strong. The aim of the study was to test whether cataloging public T cell receptors could identify signatures of past pathogen exposure. Rather than drawing on any new phenotypic data, the later analysis identified candidate immune exposures from TCR beta sequences and the way those sequences occurred across donors. An early release covering roughly 580 HLA-typed donors comprised about 300 gigabases of sequencing data and tens of millions of unique TCR sequences. An earlier analysis of some 500 of the donors applied high-throughput TCR beta sequencing to assess whether each TCR beta V gene segment acted as functional or pseudogenic. The number of donors typed differed by locus, with about 629-630 for A, B, C, DRB1 and DQB1, 522 for DQA1, 600 to 610 for DPA1, and 472 for DPB1. In addition to the first cohort of approximately 670 subjects, a separate validation cohort of 120 different subjects was used. Study-level results and caveats: In both the original and validation cohorts, the classifier was reported to diagnose cytomegalovirus status with high specificity and sensitivity. In a later analysis, most CMV-associated TCR beta chains were found to appear HLA-restricted, with HLA associations seemingly driven largely by CMV exposure. Because counts were too low, seventeen rarely observed V segments, including chromosome 9 orphons, were left out of the earlier analysis of 500 to 750 of the donors. An association between a missense DCLRE1C variant and V-gene and J-gene trimming of TCR beta chains was found in a later genetic analysis and replicated in an independent cohort. Compared with equally common non-associated chains, HLA-associated TCR beta chains in a later analysis were more clonally expanded and had lower generation probabilities. CMV serostatus was the only immune exposure information available for the cohort. At a false discovery rate of 0.05, a later analysis linked fewer than 20,000 TCR beta sequences to specific HLA alleles. The study listed 150 to 200 TCR beta chains as associated with cytomegalovirus. HLA typing was unavailable for some donors at each locus, so association tests used only the typed subset. An earlier analysis of approximately 570 of the donors showed that most TCR beta V segments appeared in productive rearrangements either about 87% or about 30% of the time, which broadly matched IMGT annotations. According to a later analysis, parvovirus B19, influenza, CMV and Epstein-Barr virus appeared linked to several top co-occurrence clusters. Strong co-occurrence of HLA alleles, especially DR and DQ, made assigning TCR associations to individual alleles difficult. According to the authors, the approach could potentially be generalized to other disease states and immunological phenotypes. Correlated functional status among segregating V segments might reflect linkage disequilibrium, but an unknown experimental factor could not be ruled out. According to a later analysis, TCR association rates differed among HLA loci, with DRB1 alleles showing the most associated TCRs and HLA-C alleles showing the fewest. In this cohort, only TCR beta chains were sequenced, and detectable features were limited by the absence of alpha or paired-chain data. Most TCR sequences were observed very rarely across donors, whereas some public TCRs were present in many individuals. A further reported finding was that TCR beta sequences accurately predicted the HLA-A and HLA-B alleles for most subjects in the first cohort. A group of highly shared sequence variants was considered likely to be a technical artifact of the sequencing pipeline. A few of the identified cytomegalovirus-associated TCR beta chains were confirmed in vitro to be specific for cytomegalovirus antigens. A later genetic analysis reported fewer N-insertions in productive TCRs among donors in an Asian-associated ancestry cluster than the approximately 700-donor mean. Sequencing depth was assumed to be roughly uniform across donors in the presence/absence analyses, though that assumption may not hold.

The library was made by the immunoSEQ multiplex PCR assay. For the multiplex PCR, a mixture combining 60 forward primers for TCR Vbeta segments and 13 reverse primers for TCR Jbeta segments was used. The CDR3 region of rearranged TCR beta genes was amplified from genomic DNA with a multiplex PCR assay. The amplified TCR beta libraries were sequenced on the Illumina HiSeq System as 87-base-pair reads. The authors' pipeline ran thus. A later analysis counted about 80 million unique TCR beta chains across the 550 to 800 repertoires, and roughly 10 million of these chains were shared by at least two donors. Raw reads were error-corrected and collapsed into unique sequences with a nearest-neighbor algorithm that merged closely related sequences to remove PCR and sequencing errors. Alignment of CDR3 sequences to IMGT reference sequences was used to assign V, D and J gene segments. For a sequence to be retained, a match of at least six nucleotides was required to both a V gene segment and a J gene segment. Rearrangements were called productive when the CDR3 lacked stop codons and stayed in frame with V and J; all others were non-productive. CDR3 was defined according to IMGT convention as the region running from the second conserved V-encoded cysteine to the conserved J-encoded phenylalanine. The earlier analysis of some 600 of the donors excluded sequences that lacked an unambiguous match to a single V gene segment. An earlier analysis of about 600 of the donors called V segments functional above 56.7% productive rearrangements and segregating when the between-donor standard deviation exceeded 5%. A statistical classification framework was built to diagnose cytomegalovirus status from the catalog of TCR beta chain sequences. In a later analysis, V and J genes were assigned by comparing TCR nucleotide sequences against IMGT/GENE-DB human TR gene sequences. Using the TCRdist pipeline, a later analysis assigned CDR3 sequences along with most-parsimonious VDJ recombination scenarios. A later analysis defined each TCR beta chain by its CDR3 amino acid sequence plus V-gene family, and excluded reads lacking a unique V-gene family. To address suspected cross-contamination and a sequencing artifact, a later analysis removed a few hundred highly shared, low-generation-probability nucleotide sequences. In a later analysis, a clonal expansion index was calculated for each public chain from normalized within-repertoire ranks of inferred template counts. In a later analysis, generation probabilities were computed using a VDJ recombination model fitted to out-of-frame rearrangements, and the results were checked against IGoR. Hypergeometric tests were used in a later analysis to score TCR-TCR, TCR-HLA and TCR-CMV co-occurrence, with a repertoire-size bias correction applied to the TCR pairs. In a later analysis, false discovery rates were estimated by permuting HLA or CMV assignments 20 times. In a later analysis, co-occurring TCRs were grouped using DBSCAN, with TCRdist sequence similarity added in when clustering inside HLA-allele-positive subsets. Repertoires with fewer than 30,000 or more than 120,000 public chains were left out of co-occurrence clustering, as were about five repertoires with anomalous nucleotide sharing. TCRdb took over this immuneACCESS table, retaining in-frame rearrangements with V and J assigned. Such tables are incomplete; in checked studies, under half of the missing clones stem from an unresolved V gene, and the remainder is unexplained. V, J and clone size were drawn from that table, and D and trimming were deduced from the DNA. In this sample the table shows more than 250,000 clones, around nine tenths of which occur a single time. The leading ten clones occupy about 2% of the sample.

In total, roughly 710 healthy bone marrow donors made up the cohort. All cohort members were sampled while nominally healthy, although unrecorded immune exposures were likely present. The donor was CMV seronegative and belonged to the group of approximately 320 seronegative cohort members. A peripheral blood sample was collected from each donor, and TCR beta sequencing was performed on peripheral blood mononuclear cells. The Qiagen DNeasy Blood Extraction Kit was used to extract genomic DNA from the blood cell samples. As to this clone: Its specific antigen is unknown. Per-nucleotide qualities are absent, and no much larger clonotype sits a single base away.

The clonotype originates from a woman younger than 30 in good health and CMV-seronegative. The specimen was PBMCs.

The base sequence is TGCGCCAGCAGCCAAGACCAAGCGCAGGAGACCCAGTACTTC. This sequence encodes CASSQDQAQETQYF. The chain is encoded by TRBV4-1 joined to TRBJ2-5; too little of a D gene remains to name it. The CDR3 numbers 14 residues from cysteine through phenylalanine. CDR3 DNA is the only sequence kept; it has 42 bases, read in frame from the first base. V lost 0 bases and J lost 5 bases; the stretch between them is 10 bases long. The germline V gene encodes CDR1 MGHRA and CDR2 YSYEKL.